These 32 T cell receptor beta chains originate from one sample sequenced in a study of identical twins. TCRdb re-called the 5' RACE reads with MiXCR, one entry per CDR3 protein. The sample records 400,000 to 550,000 distinct CDR3 sequences, approximately 24% being singletons. A further study also used this sample, focusing on T cells expressing NK-cell markers.

The source material was CD4+ T cells sorted from blood. These receptor sequences come from a woman aged 18 to 35 in good health.

The V call is TRBV5-6, the J call TRBJ2-5; D is uncertain. V was clipped by 1 base and J by 5 bases, with 12 bases between them. This CDR3 is 14 amino acids long. The germline V gene has CDR1 SGHDT and CDR2 YYEEEE. The CDR3 sequence is CASSLRDHRETQYF. As DNA, the CDR3 is TGTGCCAGCAGCTTGCGAGATCATCGGGAGACCCAGTACTTC.

This rearrangement joins TRBV20-1 to TRBJ2-7; 11 bases line up with TRBD2. Germline CDR1 DFQATT, CDR2 SNEGSKA (reference sequence). CDR3 size: 13 residues. Trimming took 5 bases from V and 4 from J; bases not matched to a gene: 4. The CDR3: CSAVSGGGYEQYF. DNA for the CDR3: TGCAGTGCTGTTAGCGGGGGGGGTTACGAGCAGTACTTC.

This clonotype was found a few times. J is TRBJ1-2 and V is TRBV5-1; 7 nucleotides match TRBD1. V lost 7 bases and J lost 7; bases outside the gene matches: 16. The CDR3 sequence is 15 residues long. The germline V gene has CDR1 SGHRS and CDR2 YFSETQ. CDR3 region: CASSTGTAASGGYTF. For the CDR3, the DNA is TGCGCCAGCTCAACGGGGACAGCCGCGTCGGGTGGCTACACCTTC.

The chain uses TRBV7-2 and TRBJ2-1, with 10 bases aligning to TRBD2. The length of the CDR3 is 16 residues. The V gene's germline CDR1 is SGHTA and CDR2 FQGNSA. The V segment lost 5 bases and the J segment 2 bases; nucleotides outside the gene matches: 6. CDR3 coding DNA: TGTGCCAGCAGCATATACCTAGCGGGAGCCTACAATGAGCAGTTCTTC. Protein product: CASSIYLAGAYNEQFF.

In its sample, this clonotype was seen once. The chain is built from TRBV11-2 and TRBJ2-7; 9 nucleotides align to TRBD2. The CDR3 covers 15 residues. V shed 5 bases, J shed 1 base, and the junction held 6 bases outside the gene matches. From germline, CDR1 is SGHAT and CDR2 FQNNGV. In DNA form, the CDR3 reads TGTGCCAGCAGCCCGGGTAGCGGGGGTTCCTACGAGCAGTACTTC. This codes for CASSPGSGGSYEQYF.

The CDR3 DNA is TGCAGTGCAGTACCGGGACAGGGTTCGGTGGATACGCAGTATTTT. Amino acids: CSAVPGQGSVDTQYF. V gene TRBV20-1 combines with J gene TRBJ2-3; 9 nucleotides agree with TRBD1. Germline V gene lookup returns CDR1 DFQATT and CDR2 SNEGSKA (reference sequence). V gave up 6 bases and J gave up 6 bases; unmatched junction bases: 13. The CDR3 is made up of 15 amino acids.

This chain uses TRBV11-2 with TRBJ2-7; possible D gene TRBD2, 5 bases. This CDR3 is built from 15 residues. Germline V CDR1 and CDR2: SGHAT, FQNNGV. Deletions cut 0 bases from V and 6 bases from J, with 15 bases between. CDR3 sequence (DNA): TGTGCCAGCAGCTTAGATCTAACCCGACGGGGCGAGCAGTACTTC. Protein: CASSLDLTRRGEQYF.

V and J are TRBV3-1 and TRBJ2-3; possibly TRBD2 for D (6 bases). Trimming removed 2 bases at V and 6 bases at J, with 9 bases between. This CDR3 has 13 residues. Looked up from germline, CDR1 is LGHDT and CDR2 is YNNKEL (reference sequence). Written as DNA, the CDR3 is TGTGCCAGCAGCCAACGGGGGTCGGATACGCAGTATTTT. Translation gives CASSQRGSDTQYF.

V is TRBV7-9 and J is TRBJ2-6; TRBD1 matches 9 bases. The CDR3 totals 17 residues. The V and J ends lost 4 bases and 0 bases, in that order; junction bases with no gene match: 4. The V gene's germline CDR1 is SEHNR and CDR2 FQNEAQ (reference sequence). The CDR3 sequence: CASSWGQGASGANVLTF. DNA of the CDR3: TGTGCCAGCAGCTGGGGACAGGGCGCCTCTGGGGCCAACGTCCTGACTTTC.

This sequence joins TRBV20-1 and TRBJ2-7; 7 positions match TRBD2. V was clipped by 6 bases and J by 1 base; unmatched bases: 9. This CDR3 is 14 amino acids long. Germline CDR1 reads DFQATT; CDR2 reads SNEGSKA (reference sequence). CDR3 DNA sequence: TGCAGTGCAAAAAGCGGGGCCTCATCCTACGAGCAGTACTTC. This codes for CSAKSGASSYEQYF.

This clonotype occurred once. This chain links TRBV3-1 with TRBJ2-7, with D possibly TRBD1 on 6 matching bases. The germline CDR1 and CDR2 sequences are LGHDT and YNNKEL (reference sequence). V was trimmed by 4 bases and J by 6 bases, leaving 16 bases between them. The CDR3 contains 14 residues. The CDR3 loop reads CASSLSPQGSEQYF. In DNA, the CDR3 is TGTGCCAGCAGCCTATCACCACAGGGAAGCGAGCAGTACTTC.

The chain carries TRBV6-2 or TRBV6-3 and TRBJ2-5; D possibly matches TRBD1 or TRBD2 (5 bases each). This CDR3 contains 14 residues. Germline V gene data show CDR1 as MNHEY and CDR2 as SVGEGT. The V end lost 4 bases, the J end lost 1 base, and 10 bases lay between the germline ends. CDR3 amino acids: CASSSRGGQETQYF. CDR3 in DNA: TGTGCCAGCAGTTCCCGGGGCGGCCAAGAGACCCAGTACTTC.

This chain uses TRBV30 with TRBJ2-1; D is ambiguous. V shed 3 bases and J shed 9 bases, with 9 bases lying between them. This CDR3 is 11 amino acids long. The V gene's germline CDR1 is GTSNPN and CDR2 SVGIG (reference sequence). The CDR3 spells CAWRMEIEQFF. The CDR3 DNA reads TGTGCCTGGAGGATGGAAATTGAGCAGTTCTTC.

This clonotype was detected only a few times. This chain links TRBV5-1 with TRBJ1-1; maybe TRBD1 (5 bases). The ends were cut back, 4 bases at V and 7 bases at J, with 17 bases in the middle. The germline gives CDR1 SGHRS, CDR2 YFSETQ. The CDR3 is 14 residues long. Here the CDR3 DNA reads TGCGCCAGCAGCCGGGACGGAGGAGGTCTTGAAGCTTTCTTT. It is translated as CASSRDGGGLEAFF.

This clonotype was picked up a small number of times. The rearrangement joins TRBV29-1 to TRBJ2-2, with TRBD1 as a possible D gene (6 bases). Trimming took off 6 bases at V and 4 bases at J, with 18 bases between the two ends. The CDR3 spans 15 residues. The V gene's germline CDR1 is SQVTM and CDR2 ANQGSEA. The CDR3 here is CSVSGTSYTTGELFF. The CDR3 DNA is TGCAGCGTCTCTGGGACAAGCTATACCACCGGGGAGCTGTTTTTT.

This clonotype came up a few times. J is TRBJ2-5 and V is TRBV20-1, with 12 positions matching TRBD2. J gave up 3 bases and V 2 bases, and 7 bases lay outside the gene matches. CDR1 and CDR2 from the germline V gene are DFQATT and SNEGSKA (reference sequence). This CDR3 is 16 amino acids long. The CDR3 spells CSARLRLAGDKETQYF. The DNA for the CDR3 is TGCAGTGCTAGACTCAGACTAGCGGGGGACAAAGAGACCCAGTACTTC.

The chain combines TRBV12-3 or TRBV12-4 with TRBJ1-1, with TRBD1 matching 8 bases. This CDR3 contains 12 residues. With V trimmed by 8 bases and J by 11 bases, 10 bases remained unmatched. The CDR3 DNA reads as TGTGCCAGCCATGCAGGGGGCGATCGGGCTTTCTTT. Translation gives CASHAGGDRAFF.

The V gene is TRBV4-1, the J gene TRBJ2-3, with a possible D match to TRBD2 (7 bases). V lost 0 bases and J lost 2, with 15 bases in between. The CDR3 has 17 amino acids. Germline V gene lookup returns CDR1 MGHRA and CDR2 YSYEKL. The DNA of the CDR3 is TGCGCCAGCAGCCAAGACGGGCTGGGGGGGGCCACAGATACGCAGTATTTT. Translated, it gives CASSQDGLGGATDTQYF.

This clonotype has a handful of counts. The chain is built from TRBV2 and TRBJ2-5; 8 bases map to TRBD2. This CDR3 has 15 residues. The germline V gene has CDR1 SNHLY and CDR2 FYNNEI. J lost 3 bases, V lost 6 bases, and 9 bases had no gene match. CDR3 region: CASREIAGWKETQYF. CDR3 nucleotide sequence: TGTGCCAGCAGGGAGATAGCGGGGTGGAAAGAGACCCAGTACTTC.

V is TRBV7-2 and J is TRBJ2-2, with TRBD1 identical over 7 bases. The J segment lost 8 bases and the V segment lost 5 bases, leaving 2 bases of the junction unmatched. This CDR3 has 12 residues. Germline V gene lookup returns CDR1 SGHTA and CDR2 FQGNSA. The CDR3 DNA follows: TGTGCCAGCAGCCGACAGGGAGGGGAGCTGTTTTTT. It is translated as CASSRQGGELFF.

This chain links TRBV25-1 with TRBJ2-7; 7 bases are a match to TRBD1. With V trimmed by 3 bases and J by 1 base, 6 bases remained unmatched. This CDR3 comprises 15 residues. The germline V gene has CDR1 MGHDK and CDR2 SYGVNS. Written as DNA, the CDR3 is TGTGCCAGCAGTGAGTCACAGGGGAATTCCTACGAGCAGTACTTC. Protein product: CASSESQGNSYEQYF.

The V and J genes are TRBV19 and TRBJ2-3; possibly TRBD1 for D (7 bases). With 3 bases removed from V and 4 bases from J, the gap between germline ends came to 11 bases. The CDR3 runs 14 residues. Germline V lookup: CDR1 LNHDA, CDR2 SQIVND (reference sequence). The CDR3 sequence is CASSIGGGPDTQYF. CDR3 DNA sequence: TGTGCCAGTAGTATCGGAGGGGGCCCAGATACGCAGTATTTT.

The chain uses TRBV6-5 and TRBJ2-5; D tentatively fits TRBD1 or TRBD2 (5 bases each). V shed 2 bases and J shed 5 bases, with 12 bases lying between them. The CDR3 spans 14 residues. The germline gives CDR1 MNHEY, CDR2 SVGAGI. CDR3 sequence (DNA): TGTGCCAGCAGTTACGCGAGGGGCAGCGAGACCCAGTACTTC. Residues: CASSYARGSETQYF.

This clonotype was found once. The chain joins TRBV19 to TRBJ2-1, with D hard to call. The germline gives CDR1 LNHDA, CDR2 SQIVND (reference sequence). This CDR3 contains 12 residues. Deletions cut 4 bases from V and 10 bases from J, with 11 bases between. The CDR3, as DNA: TGTGCCAGTAGTACCTACAACGAGGAGCAGTTCTTC. Translating gives CASSTYNEEQFF.

The J gene is TRBJ2-7, the V gene TRBV6-2 or TRBV6-3, with 9 bases aligning to TRBD1. Germline V gene lookup returns CDR1 MNHEY and CDR2 SVGEGT. The CDR3 contains 14 residues. The junction had 9 bases not matched to a gene; V was cut back by 7 bases and J by 5 bases. The CDR3 spells CASTKDRGVDEQYF. For the CDR3, the DNA is TGTGCCAGCACCAAGGACAGGGGCGTGGACGAGCAGTACTTC.

This clonotype has more than one count but fewer than ten. The chain combines TRBV12-3 or TRBV12-4 with TRBJ2-7; D remains unclear. The CDR3 consists of 14 residues. V was cut by 6 bases and J by 5 bases, with 17 bases left in between. The CDR3 sequence is CASRGRYSFDEQYF. The CDR3 bases are TGTGCCAGCAGGGGCCGGTATTCGTTCGACGAGCAGTACTTC.

The chain joins TRBV30 to TRBJ2-5; 8 bases match TRBD2. The V segment lost 4 bases and the J segment 5 bases; nucleotides outside the gene matches: 12. This CDR3 region has 15 residues. Germline V gene lookup returns CDR1 GTSNPN and CDR2 SVGIG (reference sequence). CDR3 nucleotides: TGTGCCTGGACCAGAAGCGGGAGAGGTGGCGAGACCCAGTACTTC. Translation: CAWTRSGRGGETQYF.

The table lists this clonotype with many counts. This chain connects TRBV12-3 or TRBV12-4 to TRBJ1-5; D unclear. The CDR3 length is 13 residues. The ends were cut back, 0 bases at V and 1 base at J, with 1 base in the middle. The CDR3 coding sequence is TGTGCCAGCAGTTTAGCAAGCAATCAGCCCCAGCATTTT. This codes for CASSLASNQPQHF.

This clonotype was picked up a small number of times. The CDR3 nucleotides are TGCAGTGCCCCGGACGGGGGCACAGATACGCAGTATTTT. Its translation: CSAPDGGTDTQYF. This chain links TRBV20-1 with TRBJ2-3; possibly TRBD2 for D (5 bases). Germline values: CDR1 DFQATT, CDR2 SNEGSKA (reference sequence). The CDR3 extends over 13 amino acids. V was clipped by 6 bases and J by 1 base, with 11 bases between them.

This clonotype was detected a few times. This chain links TRBV20-1 with TRBJ2-1; D is ambiguous. The V end lost 5 bases, the J end lost 2 bases, and 4 bases lay between the germline ends. Germline loops: CDR1 DFQATT, CDR2 SNEGSKA (reference sequence). The CDR3 consists of 11 residues. In DNA, the CDR3 is TGCAGTGCTTCTACCTACAATGAGCAGTTCTTC. Its protein product is CSASTYNEQFF.

The CDR3 spells CASSFGMAGEAFF. The CDR3, as DNA: TGCGCCAGCAGCTTCGGCATGGCTGGTGAAGCTTTCTTT. The V gene is TRBV5-1, the J gene TRBJ1-1, with unresolved D. V gave up 2 bases and J gave up 7 bases, with 12 bases separating them. Germline-derived CDR1 and CDR2 are SGHRS and YFSETQ. This CDR3 region has 13 residues.

This clonotype appeared many times. V and J are TRBV18 and TRBJ1-1, with no clear D. Trimming removed 3 bases at V and 3 bases at J, with 2 bases between. This CDR3 is built from 11 residues. Germline V gives CDR1 KGHSH, CDR2 LQKENI. CDR3 sequence: CASSPDTEAFF. DNA for the CDR3: TGTGCCAGCTCACCGGACACTGAAGCTTTCTTT.